This TCR beta chain was captured in a study of blood T cell repertoires in COVID-19. About the study: Acute and convalescent COVID-19 samples came from the United States, Italy and Spain. Sample material is recorded as cDNA or gDNA derived from T cells, B-cell-depleted T cells, or PBMCs.

Germline V gives CDR1 SGHKS, CDR2 YYEKEE (reference sequence). The J segment lost 5 bases and the V segment lost 2 bases, leaving 11 bases of the junction unmatched. CDR3 length equals 16 residues. Source study methods: It was from reference gene primer amplification that nucleated cell counts were estimated. The data were produced by immunoSEQ multiplex PCR, yet TCRdb's version contains in-frame clones alone and is incomplete. V and J calls plus clone size are reproduced from that table; the DNA served to infer D and trimming. The sample holds roughly 140,000 clones; approximately 88% are singletons and the top ten take less than 2%.

This TCR was sampled from a woman in her fifties or sixties with acute or convalescent COVID-19. The chain recombines TRBV5-5 with TRBJ2-5; 8 nucleotides agree with TRBD2. Sequencing was carried out using peripheral blood. CDR3 in DNA: TGTGCCAGCAGCTTTTTAATCGGGAGGGCCCGGGAGACCCAGTACTTC. Protein sequence: CASSFLIGRARETQYF. The whole variable domain, remainder taken from reference TRBV5-5 and TRBJ2-5, is DAGVTQSPTHLIKTRGQQVTLRCSPISGHKSVSWYQQVLGQGPQFIFQYYEKEERGRGNFPDRFSARQFPNYSSELNVNALLLGDSALYLCASSFLIGRARETQYFGPGTRLLVL.